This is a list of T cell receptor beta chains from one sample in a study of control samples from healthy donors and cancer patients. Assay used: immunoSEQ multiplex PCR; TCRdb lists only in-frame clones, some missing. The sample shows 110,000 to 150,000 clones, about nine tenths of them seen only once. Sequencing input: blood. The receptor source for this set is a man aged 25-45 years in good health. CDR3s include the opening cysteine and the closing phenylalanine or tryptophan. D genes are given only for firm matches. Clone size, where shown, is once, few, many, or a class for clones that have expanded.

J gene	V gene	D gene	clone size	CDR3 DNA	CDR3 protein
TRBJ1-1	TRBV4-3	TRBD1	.	TGCGCCAGCAGCCAAGAAGACTACAGGGGCTGGATCACTGAAGCTTTCTTT	CASSQEDYRGWITEAFF
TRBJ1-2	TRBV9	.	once	TGTGCCAGCAGCGTAGGACCTAACTATGGCTACACCTTC	CASSVGPNYGYTF
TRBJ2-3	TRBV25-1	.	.	TGTGCCAGCTCTCTAGAGGACTATAGGACAGATACGCAGTATTTT	CASSLEDYRTDTQYF
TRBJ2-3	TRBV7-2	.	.	TGTGCCAGCAGCTTACTTGGGTACTCTAGCACAGATACGCAGTATTTT	CASSLLGYSSTDTQYF
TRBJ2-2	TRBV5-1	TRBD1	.	TGCGCCAGCCGACAGGGCTCCAGGACCGGGGAGCTGTTTTTT	CASRQGSRTGELFF
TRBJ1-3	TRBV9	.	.	TGTGCCAGCAGCGTTGATGGGGGTGAAAACACCATATATTTT	CASSVDGGENTIYF
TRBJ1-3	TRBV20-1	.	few	TGCAGTGCTAGTGAGGGACGGTCCCGCTCTGGAAACACCATATATTTT	CSASEGRSRSGNTIYF
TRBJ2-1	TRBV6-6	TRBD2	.	TGTGCCAGCAGTTACTCGTTTAGCGGGGGGCTCAATGAGCAGTTCTTC	CASSYSFSGGLNEQFF
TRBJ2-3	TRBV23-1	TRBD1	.	TGCGCCAGCAGTCAATCAGACGTATCGACCGGGACAGGTAGCACAGATACGCAGTATTTT	CASSQSDVSTGTGSTDTQYF
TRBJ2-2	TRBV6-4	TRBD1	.	TGTGCCAGCAGAGCAGGGGGAGCCGGGGAGCTGTTTTTT	CASRAGGAGELFF
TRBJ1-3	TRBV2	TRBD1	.	TGTGCCAGCAGTGATCCCACAGGGGACATATATTTT	CASSDPTGDIYF
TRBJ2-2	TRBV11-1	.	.	TGTGCCAGCAGCCAAACCGGGACGACTGGCGGGGAGCTGTTTTTT	CASSQTGTTGGELFF
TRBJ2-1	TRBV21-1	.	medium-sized	TGTGCCAGCAGCAAAGTCGGGAAGAAGAGGTCCTACAATGAGCAGTTCTTC	CASSKVGKKRSYNEQFF
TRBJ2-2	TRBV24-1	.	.	TGTGCCACCAGTGACACGTCCAGGGGTGAGGCGAACACCGGGGAGCTGTTTTTT	CATSDTSRGEANTGELFF
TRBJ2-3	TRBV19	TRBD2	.	TGTGCCAGTAGTCCCCGGGGAGGGAGCACAGATACGCAGTATTTT	CASSPRGGSTDTQYF
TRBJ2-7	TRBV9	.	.	TGTGCCAGCAGCGTAGGGGGTCTGGACGAGCAGTACTTC	CASSVGGLDEQYF
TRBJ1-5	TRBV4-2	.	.	TGTGCCAGCAGCCTCTATAGCAATCAGCCCCAGCATTTT	CASSLYSNQPQHF
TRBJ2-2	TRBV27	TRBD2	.	TGTGCCAGCAGTTTATCGATTCCAGCGGGGACCGGGGAGCTGTTTTTT	CASSLSIPAGTGELFF
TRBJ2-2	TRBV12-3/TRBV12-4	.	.	TGTGCCAGCAGTAACCCTGGGGGGGAGCTGTTTTTT	CASSNPGGELFF
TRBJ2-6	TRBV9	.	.	TGTGCCAGAAGGGGGACGACGTACTCTGGGGCCAACGTCCTGACTTTC	CARRGTTYSGANVLTF
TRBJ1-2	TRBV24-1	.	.	TGTGCCACCAGAAGGGACCTTTCCTCCGGCTACACCTTC	CATRRDLSSGYTF
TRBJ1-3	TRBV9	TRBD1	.	TGTGCCAGCAGCGCAGGGGACAGGGGGGTTTCTGGAAACACCATATATTTT	CASSAGDRGVSGNTIYF
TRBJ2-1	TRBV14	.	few	TGTGCCAGCAGCCCGTCAACAGGCAGAGGAGTTGTGTGGAATGAGCAGTTCTTC	CASSPSTGRGVVWNEQFF
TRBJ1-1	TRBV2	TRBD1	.	TGTGCCAGCACCTTACAGGGGACCACTGAAGCTTTCTTT	CASTLQGTTEAFF
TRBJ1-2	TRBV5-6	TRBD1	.	TGTGCCAGCAGCTGGGGACAGGCTGGTGGCTACACCTTC	CASSWGQAGGYTF
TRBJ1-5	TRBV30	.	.	TGTGCCTGGAGTACCGGGACAACAGATCAGCCCCAGCATTTT	CAWSTGTTDQPQHF
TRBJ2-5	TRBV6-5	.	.	TGTGCCAGCAGTTTTGGGCCGGGCGAGACCCAGTACTTC	CASSFGPGETQYF
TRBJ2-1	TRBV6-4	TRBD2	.	TGTGCCAGCAGTGGTAATGCGGTAGCGGGAGGTGGGGAGCAGTTCTTC	CASSGNAVAGGGEQFF
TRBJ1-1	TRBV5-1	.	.	TGCGCCAGCAGCAAACTCGTGACAGATCCGGAAGCTTTCTTT	CASSKLVTDPEAFF
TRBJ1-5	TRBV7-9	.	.	TGTGCCAGCAGCCCACCTTTGGAAGAGGGGACCAATCAGCCCCAGCATTTT	CASSPPLEEGTNQPQHF
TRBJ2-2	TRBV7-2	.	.	TGTGCCAGCAGCTTAGTCCCTCTGGGGGAGCTGTTTTTT	CASSLVPLGELFF
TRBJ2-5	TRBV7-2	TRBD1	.	TGTGCCAGCAGCTTAGGACAGGGAGTCGAGACCCAGTACTTC	CASSLGQGVETQYF
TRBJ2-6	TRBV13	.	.	TGTGCCAGCAGCTTAGGCCCCATAACAGGGATTGGGGCCAACGTCCTGACTTTC	CASSLGPITGIGANVLTF
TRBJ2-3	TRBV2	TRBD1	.	TGTGCCAGCAGTGAAGCGCGACAGGGGATGAACACAGATACGCAGTATTTT	CASSEARQGMNTDTQYF
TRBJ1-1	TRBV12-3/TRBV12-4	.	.	TGTGCCAGCACCCTCCTGGGGGCGGCGACTTTCTTT	CASTLLGAATFF
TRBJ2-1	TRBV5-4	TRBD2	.	TGTGCCAGCAGCTGGACTAGCGGGGGGGTCGGAAATGAGCAGTTCTTC	CASSWTSGGVGNEQFF
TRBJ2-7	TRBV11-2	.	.	TGTGCCAGCAGGGGGTGGTCAAGGGCCTACGAGCAGTACTTC	CASRGWSRAYEQYF